One TCR beta chain is described in this entry. The sample originates from a study of patients and donors after allogeneic stem cell transplantation. TCRdb processed the RT-PCR reads anew with MiXCR; each CDR3 protein has one entry. The sample includes a few hundred thousand distinct CDR3 sequences, roughly 13% of them seen just once. Germline CDR1 SGHDT, CDR2 YYEEEE. The CDR3 is made up of 15 amino acids. Trimming removed 5 bases from V and 0 bases from J, with 14 bases in between. The rearrangement joins TRBV5-6 to TRBJ1-1; TRBD1 is a possible D gene (6 bases). Sequenced material: blood, either unsorted or a sorted T cell fraction (not recorded which). This clonotype originated in a human donor who was either an allogeneic HSCT recipient or a stem cell or donor lymphocyte infusion donor (not recorded which). It is not recorded whose cells these are; they may come from a transplant donor. The CDR3 DNA reads TGTGCCAGCAGTCCGACAGGCTCCATGAACACTGAAGCTTTCTTT. Translation: CASSPTGSMNTEAFF.